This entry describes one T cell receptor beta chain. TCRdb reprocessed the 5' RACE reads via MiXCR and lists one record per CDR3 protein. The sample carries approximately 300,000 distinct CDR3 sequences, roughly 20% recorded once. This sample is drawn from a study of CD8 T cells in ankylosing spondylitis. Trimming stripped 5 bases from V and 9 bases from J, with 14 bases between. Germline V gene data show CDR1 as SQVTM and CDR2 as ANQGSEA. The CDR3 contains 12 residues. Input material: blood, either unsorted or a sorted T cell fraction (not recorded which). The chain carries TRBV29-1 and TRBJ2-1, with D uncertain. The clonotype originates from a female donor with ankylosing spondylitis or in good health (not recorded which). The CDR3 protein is CSVSDHPCEQFF. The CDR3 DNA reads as TGCAGCGTTTCGGACCACCCCTGTGAGCAGTTCTTC.